This T cell receptor (beta chain) was sequenced during a study of cytomegalovirus exposure and HLA in healthy donors. Study details: There were roughly 110 million unique TCR beta sequences, drawn from approximately 190 million T cells, in an earlier analysis. Whole-study results and caveats: Productive rates of about 87% or about 30% were seen for most TCR beta V segments in an earlier analysis.

For this clone: The antigen remains undetermined.

The PCR made use of 60 Vbeta and 13 Jbeta primers. The authors' processing: About 9.9 million shared chains were among about 80 million unique TCR beta chains counted in a later analysis. Assay: immunoSEQ multiplex PCR; the TCRdb copy retains only in-frame clones and omits some. V, J and clone size were drawn from that table, and D and trimming were deduced from the DNA. Of under 200,000 clones detected, roughly four fifths appear once; the ten largest clones hold about 1.9%. What was sequenced was PBMCs. This receptor was identified in a woman younger than 45 in good health and CMV-seropositive.

The CDR3, as DNA: TGTGCCAGCAGTTTGGTGCCGTCGGGGAGAAGGGAAAAACTGTTTTTT. It translates to CASSLVPSGRREKLFF. The genes are TRBV27 and TRBJ1-4; D is ambiguous. Trimming shortened V by 3 bases and J by 8 bases, and 19 bases separated the two germline ends. The CDR3 covers 16 residues. Per germline, CDR1 MNHEY and CDR2 SMNVEV (reference sequence). Full variable domain (outside the CDR3, taken from reference TRBV27 and TRBJ1-4): EAQVTQNPRYLITVTGKKLTVTCSQNMNHEYMSWYRQDPGLGLRQIYYSMNVEVTDKGDVPEGYKVSRKEKRNFPLILESPSPNQTSLYFCASSLVPSGRREKLFFGSGTQLSVL.